This T cell receptor (beta chain) derives from a study of regulatory T cells in long-lasting Graves disease. The time point is: newly diagnosed GD, antithyroid drugs for less than 3 months. Scientists built the TCR library using RNA that was extracted from PBMCs. To make TCR beta libraries, researchers used iRepertoire HTBI primers and Arm-PCR of CDR3 regions. Each CDR3 protein is one row after TCRdb ran MiXCR on the multiplex PCR reads. Of 350,000 to 450,000 distinct CDR3 sequences listed, around 14% are singletons. Whole-study results and caveats: Persistent Graves' patients had lower TCR diversity than newly diagnosed ones.

This clonotype was seen ten or more times. Its target is not known. The same sample was also used in a study of T cells in Graves' hyperthyroidism and ophthalmopathy. From that second work: Peripheral blood also featured most of the thyroid clonotypes expanded above 0.001.

The sequence came from a woman between 25 and 40 years old with Graves disease. Material: peripheral blood mononuclear cells (PBMCs), obtained at new diagnosis, from a patient treated with antithyroid drugs.

CDR3 in DNA: TGTGCCAGCAGCCTCCGTTATGAGCAGTTCTTC. It specifies CASSLRYEQFF. The chain combines TRBV7-2 with TRBJ2-1; D is unresolved. The CDR3 is 11 amino acids. Germline CDR1 reads SGHTA; CDR2 reads FQGNSA. V was clipped by 5 bases and J by 8 bases, with 7 bases between them.